These T cell receptor beta chains were read from a single sample in a study of shared clonotypes between healthy human individuals. The protocol was immunoSEQ multiplex PCR, while the TCRdb copy is restricted to in-frame clones and leaves out a portion. This sample has 2,500,000 or so clones, with 85% to 95% found just once. Sequencing was performed on naive CD4+ T cells from PBMCs. The receptors were gathered from a man aged 18 to 30 in good health. Some clones in this sample may be carry-over from other donors' samples. The CDR3 runs from the conserved cysteine through the conserved F or W. The order of the fields is D gene, clone size, J gene, V gene, CDR3 protein, CDR3 DNA. The D gene is left open where the match is weak. The size of a clone is reported for some rows only, either as once, few or many, or as a class for expanded clones.

NA	NA	TRBJ2-5	TRBV29-1	CSVVVRQQGYF	TGCAGCGTTGTCGTCCGGCAGCAGGGATACTTC
NA	NA	TRBJ1-4	TRBV19	CASTKGGTTNEKLFF	TGTGCCAGTACCAAAGGAGGGACAACTAATGAAAAACTGTTTTTT
TRBD2	NA	TRBJ2-7	TRBV10-2	CASRLAGGLAYEQYF	TGCGCCAGCAGGCTAGCGGGAGGTCTCGCCTACGAGCAGTACTTC
TRBD2	once	TRBJ2-7	TRBV6-5	CATRLVAGGLREQYF	TGTGCCACTCGCCTCGTAGCGGGAGGGCTGAGAGAGCAGTACTTC
TRBD1	NA	TRBJ2-3	TRBV18	CASSPPGQGSTDTQYF	TGTGCCAGCTCACCACCGGGACAGGGAAGCACAGATACGCAGTATTTT
TRBD1	NA	TRBJ2-7	TRBV6-1	CASSDRDRSYEQYF	TGTGCCAGCAGTGACCGGGACAGGTCCTACGAGCAGTACTTC
NA	few	TRBJ1-1	TRBV29-1	CSVETKGGQTEAFF	TGCAGCGTTGAAACGAAGGGAGGGCAGACTGAAGCTTTCTTT
TRBD2	NA	TRBJ2-7	TRBV7-3	CASSQWGGAEQYF	TGTGCCAGCAGCCAGTGGGGAGGGGCCGAGCAGTACTTC
NA	NA	TRBJ1-5	TRBV4-3	CASSLTGFGNQPQHF	TGCGCCAGCAGCCTCACAGGGTTCGGCAATCAGCCCCAGCATTTT
TRBD1	NA	TRBJ2-2	TRBV7-3	CASSPQTGDAGELFF	TGTGCCAGCAGCCCCCAAACAGGGGATGCCGGGGAGCTGTTTTTT
NA	NA	TRBJ1-5	TRBV19	CASKRGIDPSNQPQHF	TGTGCCAGTAAGAGGGGCATAGACCCTAGCAATCAGCCCCAGCATTTT
TRBD1	NA	TRBJ1-4	TRBV18	CASSPDRGPTNEKLFF	TGTGCCAGCTCACCCGACAGGGGGCCAACTAATGAAAAACTGTTTTTT
NA	NA	TRBJ1-2	TRBV19	CASSILTDARGYTF	TGTGCCAGTAGTATTCTTACAGACGCACGAGGCTACACCTTC
NA	NA	TRBJ2-1	TRBV2	CASCLEGSPYNEQFF	TGTGCCAGCTGTCTCGAGGGGAGTCCTTACAATGAGCAGTTCTTC
TRBD1	NA	TRBJ1-1	TRBV6-1	CASSEMGTGGEAFF	TGTGCCAGCAGTGAGATGGGGACAGGGGGAGAAGCTTTCTTT
TRBD1	NA	TRBJ1-4	TRBV5-1	CASSPSGGIDEKLFF	TGCGCCAGCAGCCCTTCAGGGGGAATCGATGAAAAACTGTTTTTT
NA	NA	TRBJ2-7	TRBV5-1	CASSKGGAQGYEQYF	TGCGCCAGCAGCAAGGGGGGCGCCCAGGGCTACGAGCAGTACTTC
NA	once	TRBJ2-7	TRBV6-1	CASSRYEQYF	TGTGCCAGCTCCCGGTACGAGCAGTACTTC
TRBD1	once	TRBJ2-7	TRBV5-1	CASSWGQGAYEQYF	TGCGCCAGCAGCTGGGGACAGGGGGCGTACGAGCAGTACTTC
NA	NA	TRBJ2-1	TRBV20-1	CSARDPGEQFF	TGCAGTGCTAGGGACCCGGGGGAGCAGTTCTTC
NA	NA	TRBJ2-3	TRBV7-9	CASSSVGTDTQYF	TGTGCCAGCAGTTCGGTCGGGACAGATACGCAGTATTTT
TRBD2	NA	TRBJ2-7	TRBV6-1	CASRLADQSSYEQYF	TGTGCCAGCAGACTAGCGGACCAAAGCTCCTACGAGCAGTACTTC
TRBD1	NA	TRBJ2-1	TRBV5-1	CASSLGTGGGEQFF	TGCGCCAGCAGCTTGGGGACAGGGGGTGGTGAGCAGTTCTTC
TRBD1	NA	TRBJ2-2	TRBV5-8	CASRFGTGFTGELFF	TGTGCCAGCAGATTTGGGACAGGGTTCACCGGGGAGCTGTTTTTT
NA	NA	TRBJ1-4	TRBV5-1	CASSLEFGEKLFF	TGCGCCAGCAGCTTGGAGTTTGGTGAAAAACTGTTTTTT
NA	NA	TRBJ1-3	TRBV2	CASSVGGHLRSGNTIYF	TGTGCCAGCAGTGTGGGGGGCCACCTCCGCTCTGGAAACACCATATATTTT
NA	NA	TRBJ2-1	TRBV6-5	CASSTSGRSQFF	TGTGCCAGCAGTACCTCAGGACGTTCACAGTTCTTC
TRBD2	NA	TRBJ2-1	TRBV5-1	CASSLAGGSTSGSSYNEQFF	TGCGCCAGCAGCTTGGCCGGGGGGTCTACTAGCGGGAGCTCCTACAATGAGCAGTTCTTC
NA	NA	TRBJ1-1	TRBV5-1	CASSSDGNGFEHAFF	TGCGCCAGCAGCAGTGACGGTAATGGGTTCGAACATGCTTTCTTT
NA	NA	TRBJ2-7	TRBV2	CASTYQLSYEQYF	TGTGCCAGCACCTACCAACTCTCCTACGAGCAGTACTTC
NA	NA	TRBJ1-4	TRBV5-4	CASSPQGGNEKLFF	TGTGCCAGCAGCCCCCAAGGGGGAAATGAAAAACTGTTTTTT
NA	NA	TRBJ2-3	TRBV6-5	CASRPDGTDTQYF	TGTGCCAGCAGACCGGACGGTACAGATACGCAGTATTTT
TRBD1	NA	TRBJ2-5	TRBV6-5	CASSYLKTGFGKTQYF	TGTGCCAGCAGTTACCTAAAGACAGGGTTCGGGAAGACCCAGTACTTC
NA	NA	TRBJ2-1	TRBV5-6	CASSSRGYNEQFF	TGTGCCAGCAGCTCCCGAGGTTACAATGAGCAGTTCTTC
NA	NA	TRBJ1-1	TRBV5-6	CASSWGRGLAEAFF	TGTGCCAGCAGCTGGGGCAGGGGCCTCGCTGAAGCTTTCTTT
TRBD1	NA	TRBJ1-5	TRBV19	CASRGWLRQGRQPQHF	TGTGCCAGTAGGGGTTGGCTACGACAGGGCCGTCAGCCCCAGCATTTT
NA	NA	TRBJ2-3	TRBV28	CASRLTAGSTDTQYF	TGTGCCAGCAGGTTGACTGCGGGTAGCACAGATACGCAGTATTTT
NA	NA	TRBJ2-1	TRBV29-1	CSARLDSYNEQFF	TGCAGCGCCCGACTAGACTCCTACAATGAGCAGTTCTTC
NA	NA	TRBJ1-4	TRBV5-1	CASSLGSFNEKLFF	TGCGCCAGCAGCTTGGGCAGCTTTAATGAAAAACTGTTTTTT
NA	NA	TRBJ2-4	TRBV7-3	CASSSGVGKNIQYF	TGTGCCAGCAGCTCCGGGGTTGGCAAAAACATTCAGTACTTC
NA	NA	TRBJ1-4	TRBV15	CATSRDGTSTNEKLFF	TGTGCCACCAGCAGAGATGGTACGTCAACTAATGAAAAACTGTTTTTT
NA	NA	TRBJ1-5	TRBV28	CASRNNQPQHF	TGTGCCAGCAGGAACAATCAGCCCCAGCATTTT